Presented here are 8 T cell receptor beta chains from one specimen sequenced in a study of T cells in localized non-small cell lung cancer. Produced via immunoSEQ multiplex PCR; TCRdb's table is partial and in-frame only. The data hold 30,000 or so clones, with around 90% observed a single time. This specimen was peripheral blood mononuclear cells, taken before any cancer treatment. All receptors come from a woman aged 40-75 years with stage III lung adenocarcinoma.

CDR3 amino acids: CASSLDRGNTIYF. CDR3 in DNA: TGTGCCAGCAGCTTGGACCGTGGGAACACCATATATTTT. The chain uses TRBV5-5 and TRBJ1-3; D gene ambiguous. Between the trimmed V and J ends, which lost 0 bases and 7 bases, there was a span of 8 bases. This CDR3 has 13 residues. Germline V gene data show CDR1 as SGHKS and CDR2 as YYEKEE (reference sequence).

This sequence joins TRBV2 and TRBJ2-5; perhaps TRBD2 as D (6 bases). Germline values: CDR1 SNHLY, CDR2 FYNNEI. The CDR3 is 15 amino acids. The germline V and J ends were trimmed by 1 base and 5 bases, with 14 bases remaining between them. The CDR3 sequence is CASSEDLGSGETQYF. DNA for the CDR3: TGTGCCAGCAGTGAAGATCTCGGGAGCGGGGAGACCCAGTACTTC.

This clone was detected only a few times. V and J are TRBV5-1 and TRBJ2-5, with D hard to call. The CDR3 totals 16 residues. V lost 0 bases and J lost 5, with 17 bases in between. Germline lookup yields CDR1 SGHRS and CDR2 YFSETQ. The CDR3 protein is CASSLDWAGRMETQYF. In nucleotides, the CDR3 is TGCGCCAGCAGCTTGGACTGGGCAGGTCGGATGGAGACCCAGTACTTC.

J is TRBJ2-2 and V is TRBV4-2; 12 bases are shared with TRBD1. The length of the CDR3 is 17 residues. V trimming: 4 bases; J trimming: 6 bases; junction bases outside the gene matches: 9. Germline CDR1 and CDR2: LGHNA and YNFKEQ. CDR3 in DNA: TGTGCCAGCAGCCCATTCCCGGGACAGGGGGCCTCCGGGGAGCTGTTTTTT. As protein: CASSPFPGQGASGELFF.

Only a few counts were recorded for this clone. This chain links TRBV28 with TRBJ1-5; tentatively, D is TRBD1 (6 bases). Germline-derived CDR1 and CDR2 are MDHEN and SYDVKM. V shed 5 bases and J shed 1 base, with 12 bases lying between them. The CDR3 is made up of 15 amino acids. CDR3 sequence reads: CASSPPTGSNQPQHF. The DNA of the CDR3 is TGTGCCAGCAGTCCCCCGACAGGAAGCAATCAGCCCCAGCATTTT.

This chain links TRBV29-1 with TRBJ2-2, with D possibly TRBD1 on 6 matching bases. This CDR3 spans 14 amino acids. From germline, CDR1 is SQVTM and CDR2 ANQGSEA. V was clipped by 5 bases and J by 0 bases, with 10 bases between them. CDR3 protein: CSVSGVSNTGELFF. CDR3 nucleotides: TGCAGCGTTTCAGGGGTTTCGAACACCGGGGAGCTGTTTTTT.

The CDR3 DNA reads TGTGCCAGCAGTTTGTTCGGCGGAAGCTCTGGGGCCAACGTCCTGACTTTC. As protein: CASSLFGGSSGANVLTF. The chain links TRBV27 to TRBJ2-6; D is undetermined. Germline CDR1 reads MNHEY; CDR2 reads SMNVEV (reference sequence). The V gene lost 3 bases and the J gene lost 0 bases, with 12 bases spanning the gap. The CDR3 sequence is 17 residues long. Full variable domain (remainder filled in from reference TRBV27 and TRBJ2-6): EAQVTQNPRYLITVTGKKLTVTCSQNMNHEYMSWYRQDPGLGLRQIYYSMNVEVTDKGDVPEGYKVSRKEKRNFPLILESPSPNQTSLYFCASSLFGGSSGANVLTFGAGSRLTVL.

The chain has TRBV7-2 and TRBJ2-7; TRBD2 might be the D (6 bases). In germline, CDR1 is SGHTA, CDR2 FQGNSA. V lost 1 base to trimming and J lost 6 bases, with 10 bases between them. This CDR3 has 13 amino acids. CDR3 in amino acids: CASSLDRGGEQYF. The CDR3 nucleotides read TGTGCCAGCAGCTTAGACCGGGGAGGCGAGCAGTACTTC. Complete variable domain (other parts from reference TRBV7-2 and TRBJ2-7): GAGVSQSPSNKVTEKGKDVELRCDPISGHTALYWYRQSLGQGLEFLIYFQGNSAPDKSGLPSDRFSAERTGGSVSTLTIQRTQQEDSAVYLCASSLDRGGEQYFGPGTRLTVT.